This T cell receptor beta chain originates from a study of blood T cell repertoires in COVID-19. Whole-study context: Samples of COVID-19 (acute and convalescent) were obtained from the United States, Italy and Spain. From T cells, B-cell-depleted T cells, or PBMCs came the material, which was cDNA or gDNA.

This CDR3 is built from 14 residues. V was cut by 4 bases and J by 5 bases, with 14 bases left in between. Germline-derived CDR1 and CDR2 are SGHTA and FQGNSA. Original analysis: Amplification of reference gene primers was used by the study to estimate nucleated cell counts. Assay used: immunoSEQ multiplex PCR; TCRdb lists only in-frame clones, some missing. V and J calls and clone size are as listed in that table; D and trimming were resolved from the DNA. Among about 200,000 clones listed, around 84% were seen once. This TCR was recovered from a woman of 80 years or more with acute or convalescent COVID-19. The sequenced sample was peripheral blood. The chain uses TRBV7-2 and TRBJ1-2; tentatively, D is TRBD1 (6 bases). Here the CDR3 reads CASSSGVGWYGYTF. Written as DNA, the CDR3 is TGTGCCAGCAGCTCAGGGGTGGGATGGTATGGCTACACCTTC.